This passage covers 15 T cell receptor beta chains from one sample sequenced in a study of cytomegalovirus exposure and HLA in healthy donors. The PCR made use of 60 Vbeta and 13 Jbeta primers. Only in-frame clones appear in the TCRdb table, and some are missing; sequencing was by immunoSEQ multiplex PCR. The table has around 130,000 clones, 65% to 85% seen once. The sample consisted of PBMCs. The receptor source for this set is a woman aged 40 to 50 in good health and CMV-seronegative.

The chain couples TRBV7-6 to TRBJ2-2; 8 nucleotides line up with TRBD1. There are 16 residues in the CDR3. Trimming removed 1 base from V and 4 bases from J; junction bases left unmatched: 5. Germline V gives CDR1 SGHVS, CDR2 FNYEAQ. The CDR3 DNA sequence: TGTGCCAGCAGCTTAGTCGGACAGGGAGTCACCGGGGAGCTGTTTTTT. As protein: CASSLVGQGVTGELFF.

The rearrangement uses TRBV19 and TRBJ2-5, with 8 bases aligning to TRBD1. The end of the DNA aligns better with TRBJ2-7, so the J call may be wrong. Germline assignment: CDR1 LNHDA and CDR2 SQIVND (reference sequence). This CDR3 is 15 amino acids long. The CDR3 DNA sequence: TGTGCCAGTAGTATAGATAGGACAGGGTTCGACGAGCAGTACTTC. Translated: CASSIDRTGFDEQYF.

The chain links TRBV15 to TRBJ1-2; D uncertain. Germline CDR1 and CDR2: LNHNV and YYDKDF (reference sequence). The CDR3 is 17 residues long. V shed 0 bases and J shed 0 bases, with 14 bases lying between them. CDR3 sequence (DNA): TGTGCCACCAGCAGAGATTCGTTGGCGGGAGCTAACTATGGCTACACCTTC. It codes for CATSRDSLAGANYGYTF.

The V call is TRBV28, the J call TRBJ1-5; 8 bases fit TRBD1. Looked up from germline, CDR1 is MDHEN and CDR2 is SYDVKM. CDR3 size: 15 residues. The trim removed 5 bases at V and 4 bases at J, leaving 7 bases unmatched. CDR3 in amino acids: CASSDGQGGNQPQHF. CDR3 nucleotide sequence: TGTGCCAGCAGTGACGGACAGGGAGGTAATCAGCCCCAGCATTTT.

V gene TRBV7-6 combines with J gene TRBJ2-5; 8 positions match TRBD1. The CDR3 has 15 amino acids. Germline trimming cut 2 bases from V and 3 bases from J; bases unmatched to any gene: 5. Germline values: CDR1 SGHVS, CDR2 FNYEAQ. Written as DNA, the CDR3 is TGTGCCAGCAGCTTAATCCGACAGGGGAAAGAGACCCAGTACTTC. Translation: CASSLIRQGKETQYF.

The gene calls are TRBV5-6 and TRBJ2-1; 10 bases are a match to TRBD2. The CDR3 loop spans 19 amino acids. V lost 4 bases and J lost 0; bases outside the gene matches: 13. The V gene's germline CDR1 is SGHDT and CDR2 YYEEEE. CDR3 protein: CASSPPQREGLSSYNEQFF. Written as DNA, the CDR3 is TGTGCCAGCAGCCCCCCTCAGCGGGAGGGCCTTAGCTCCTACAATGAGCAGTTCTTC.

The CDR3 loop is CASSLGGGSYEQYF. CDR3 in DNA: TGTGCCAGCAGCTTAGGGGGGGGATCGTACGAGCAGTACTTC. This chain connects TRBV7-9 to TRBJ2-7; 7 nucleotides line up with TRBD2. Germline V gene data show CDR1 as SEHNR and CDR2 as FQNEAQ (reference sequence). The ends lost 1 base at V and 4 bases at J; junction bases unmatched: 4. The CDR3 extends over 14 amino acids.

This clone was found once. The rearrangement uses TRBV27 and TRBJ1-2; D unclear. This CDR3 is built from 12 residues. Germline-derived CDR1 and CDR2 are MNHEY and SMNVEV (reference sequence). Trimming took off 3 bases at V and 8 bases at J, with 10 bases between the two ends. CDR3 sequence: CASSFGYGGYTF. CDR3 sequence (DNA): TGTGCCAGCAGTTTCGGATACGGGGGCTACACCTTC.

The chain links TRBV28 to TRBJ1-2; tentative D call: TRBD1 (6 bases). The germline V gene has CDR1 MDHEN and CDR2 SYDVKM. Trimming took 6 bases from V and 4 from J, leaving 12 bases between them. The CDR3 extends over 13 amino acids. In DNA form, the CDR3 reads TGTGCCAGCAGGCAGGAAGGGGGCTATGGCTACACCTTC. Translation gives CASRQEGGYGYTF.

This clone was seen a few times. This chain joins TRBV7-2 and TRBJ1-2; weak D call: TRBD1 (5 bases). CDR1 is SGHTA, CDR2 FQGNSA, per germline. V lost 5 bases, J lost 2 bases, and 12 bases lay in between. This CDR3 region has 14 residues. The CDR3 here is CASSGRDRNYGYTF. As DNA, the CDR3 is TGTGCCAGCAGCGGCAGGGATCGAAACTATGGCTACACCTTC.

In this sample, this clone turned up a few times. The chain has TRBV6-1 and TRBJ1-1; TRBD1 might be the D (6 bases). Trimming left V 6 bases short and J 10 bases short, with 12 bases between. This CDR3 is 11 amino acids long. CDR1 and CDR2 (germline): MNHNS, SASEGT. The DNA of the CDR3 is TGTGCCAGCAGCGTACAGGGTATAGCTTTCTTT. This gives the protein CASSVQGIAFF.

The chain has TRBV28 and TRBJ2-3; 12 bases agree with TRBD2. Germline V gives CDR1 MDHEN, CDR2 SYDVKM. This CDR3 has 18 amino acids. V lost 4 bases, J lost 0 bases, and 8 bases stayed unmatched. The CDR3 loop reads CASSSNFGLAGSTDTQYF. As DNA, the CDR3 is TGTGCCAGCAGTTCCAACTTCGGACTAGCGGGGAGCACAGATACGCAGTATTTT.

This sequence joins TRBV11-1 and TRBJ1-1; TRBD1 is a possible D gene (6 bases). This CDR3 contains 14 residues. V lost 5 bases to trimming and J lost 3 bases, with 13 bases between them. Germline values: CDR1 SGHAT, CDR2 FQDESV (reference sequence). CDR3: CASSVRGGDTEAFF. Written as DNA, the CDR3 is TGTGCCAGCAGCGTCAGGGGTGGGGACACTGAAGCTTTCTTT.

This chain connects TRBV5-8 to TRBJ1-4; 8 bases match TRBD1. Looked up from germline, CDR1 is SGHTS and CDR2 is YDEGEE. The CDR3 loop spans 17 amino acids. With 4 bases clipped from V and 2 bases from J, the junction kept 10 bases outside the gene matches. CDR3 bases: TGTGCCAGCAGCACCGGGACAGGTCAACTCACTAATGAAAAACTGTTTTTT. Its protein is CASSTGTGQLTNEKLFF.

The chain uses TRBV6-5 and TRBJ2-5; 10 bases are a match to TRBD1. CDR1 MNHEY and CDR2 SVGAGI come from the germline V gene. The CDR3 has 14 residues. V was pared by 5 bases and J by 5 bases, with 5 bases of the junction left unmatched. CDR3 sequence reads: CASSPPTGGETQYF. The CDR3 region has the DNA TGTGCCAGCAGTCCCCCGACAGGGGGCGAGACCCAGTACTTC.